The rows below give T cell receptor beta chains drawn from one sample of a study of T-cell memory formation after mild COVID-19. Using its own MiXCR run on the 5' RACE reads, TCRdb lists one record per CDR3 protein. The table records 350,000 to 500,000 distinct CDR3 sequences, about 20% of them present only once. Sequencing input: PBMCs or a T cell subset sorted from them (not recorded which). These receptors came from a man aged 18 to 30 who had mild COVID-19 (a few samples of this study predate the infection). Cell type and time point are not known. CDR3s include the opening cysteine and the closing phenylalanine or tryptophan. Fields, in order: J gene, V gene, clone size, D gene, CDR3 protein, CDR3 DNA. The D gene is left open where the match is weak. Part of the rows lack a size; the others show once, few, many or a class for expanded clones.

J: TRBJ1-1; V: TRBV7-9; size: many; D: TRBD1; CDR3: CASSAGTGTAFF; DNA: TGTGCCAGCAGCGCCGGGACAGGGACTGCTTTCTTT
J: TRBJ1-2; V: TRBV15; size: few; D: -; CDR3: CATSSRVGASGYTF; DNA: TGTGCCACCAGCAGTAGGGTGGGCGCGAGCGGCTACACCTTC
J: TRBJ2-5; V: TRBV9; size: -; D: -; CDR3: CASSVSGSVETQYF; DNA: TGTGCCAGCAGCGTAAGCGGGTCGGTGGAGACCCAGTACTTC
J: TRBJ1-1; V: TRBV7-9; size: few; D: -; CDR3: CASSGDNKAFF; DNA: TGTGCCAGCAGCGGGGACAACAAAGCTTTCTTT
J: TRBJ2-7; V: TRBV9; size: -; D: -; CDR3: CASSVGDGSYEQYF; DNA: TGTGCCAGCAGCGTAGGGGACGGGTCCTACGAGCAGTACTTC
J: TRBJ2-4; V: TRBV12-3/TRBV12-4; size: -; D: -; CDR3: CASRRSSKNIQYF; DNA: TGTGCCAGCAGGAGAAGCAGCAAAAACATTCAGTACTTC
J: TRBJ2-1; V: TRBV2; size: few; D: -; CDR3: CASNGLTVTSNEQFF; DNA: TGTGCCAGCAATGGGTTGACAGTTACCTCCAATGAGCAGTTCTTC
J: TRBJ1-3; V: TRBV5-1; size: few; D: TRBD1; CDR3: CASSSHSRDRGKAGNTIYF; DNA: TGCGCCAGCAGCTCCCACTCCCGGGACAGGGGGAAAGCTGGAAACACCATATATTTT
J: TRBJ2-2; V: TRBV3-1; size: -; D: TRBD2; CDR3: CASSQIAGATGELFF; DNA: TGTGCCAGCAGCCAGATAGCGGGGGCCACCGGGGAGCTGTTTTTT
J: TRBJ2-3; V: TRBV5-1; size: many; D: -; CDR3: CASSLMGFSTDTQYF; DNA: TGCGCCAGCAGCTTGATGGGGTTTAGCACAGATACGCAGTATTTT
J: TRBJ2-2; V: TRBV7-9; size: once; D: TRBD1; CDR3: CASWTGYTGELFF; DNA: TGTGCCAGCTGGACAGGGTACACCGGGGAGCTGTTTTTT
J: TRBJ2-7; V: TRBV4-1; size: few; D: -; CDR3: CASSQVGGTYEQYF; DNA: TGCGCCAGCAGCCAAGTTGGGGGAACCTACGAGCAGTACTTC